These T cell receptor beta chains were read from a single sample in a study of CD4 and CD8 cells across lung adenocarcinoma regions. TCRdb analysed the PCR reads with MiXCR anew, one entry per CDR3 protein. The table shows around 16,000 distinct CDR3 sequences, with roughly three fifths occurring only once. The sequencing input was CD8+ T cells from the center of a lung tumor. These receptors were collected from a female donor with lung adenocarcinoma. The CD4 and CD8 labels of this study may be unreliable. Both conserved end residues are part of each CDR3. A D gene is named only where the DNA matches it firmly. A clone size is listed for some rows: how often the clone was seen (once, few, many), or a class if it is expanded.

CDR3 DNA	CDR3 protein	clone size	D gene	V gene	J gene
TGTGCCAGCAGCCAAGTGAGGGGGGAGAACACCGGGGAGCTGTTTTTT	CASSQVRGENTGELFF	many	.	TRBV3-1	TRBJ2-2
TGTGCCAGCAGTTACTTCCCCGGGGGGACCCAAGAGACCCAGTACTTC	CASSYFPGGTQETQYF	many	TRBD2	TRBV6-5	TRBJ2-5
TGTGCCAGCAGTCTTCGGGGATTAGGGGGCTATGGCTACACCTTC	CASSLRGLGGYGYTF	.	.	TRBV27	TRBJ1-2
TGTGGCGGCACGGGGCTCGGAGCCAAAAACACTCAGTACTTC	CGGTGLGAKNTQYF	.	.	TRBV27	TRBJ2-4
TGTGCCAGCAGCGGGATAATGGCCTACGAGCAGTACTTC	CASSGIMAYEQYF	few	.	TRBV6-1	TRBJ2-7
TGTGCCAGCTGGTCCACCGGGGAGCTGTTTTTT	CASWSTGELFF	large	.	TRBV6-1	TRBJ2-2
TGTGTCACGGGTCTGTGCGCCAAAAACATTCAGTACTTC	CVTGLCAKNIQYF	.	.	TRBV10-3	TRBJ2-4
TGTGCCAGCGGTGGCGGGGGTGAGGGAGAGACGCAGTATTTT	CASGGGGEGETQYF	.	TRBD2	TRBV6-1	TRBJ2-3
TGTGCGAGCAGCGCCCCGGGGCTGTGGGCCACAGACATTCAGTATTTC	CASSAPGLWATDIQYF	.	.	TRBV6-1	TRBJ2-3
TGTGCCAGCAGGACTAGCGGAGGGGAGACCCAGTACTTC	CASRTSGGETQYF	.	TRBD2	TRBV6-1	TRBJ2-5
TGTGCCTGGAGTCGAAGAACCGGGGAGCTGTTTTTT	CAWSRRTGELFF	.	.	TRBV30	TRBJ2-2
TGTGCCTGGAAGGGCGGGGGGGTTTTAAAGTTCTTC	CAWKGGGVLKFF	.	TRBD2	TRBV30	TRBJ2-1
TGTGCCGGGCTCGGAGGCGGTGAACAAAACATCCAGTACTTC	CAGLGGGEQNIQYF	.	.	TRBV30	TRBJ2-4